Listed here are 4 T cell receptor beta chains from one sample, sequenced in a study of blood T cells in healthy people across ages. Then a second PCR, running about 6 to 12 cycles, was carried out with a sample-barcoded 5' primer and a J-beta primer mix. Via MiXCR, TCRdb re-called the 5' RACE reads, giving one row per CDR3 protein. The table includes hundreds of thousands of distinct CDR3 sequences, about 30% detected once. Sequencing input: blood. These receptors originate from a woman of 80 years or more in good health.

At least ten counts were recorded for this clonotype. This sequence joins TRBV12-3 or TRBV12-4 and TRBJ1-1; D uncertain. The CDR3 spans 12 residues. The V end was cut by 4 bases, the J end by 4 bases, with 7 bases between. CDR3 in amino acids: CASSSRGTEAFF. CDR3 nucleotides: TGTGCCAGCAGTTCCCGGGGCACTGAAGCTTTCTTT.

This clonotype was observed a few times. The chain joins TRBV28 to TRBJ2-7, with 7 bases fitting TRBD2. Trimming took 6 bases from V and 6 from J; bases not matched to a gene: 8. Germline values: CDR1 MDHEN, CDR2 SYDVKM. The CDR3 has 13 amino acids. CDR3 loop: CASSQTSLTEQYF. The CDR3, as DNA: TGTGCCAGCAGCCAGACTAGCCTTACCGAGCAGTACTTC.

At least ten counts were recorded for this clonotype. The genes are TRBV5-5 and TRBJ2-6, with TRBD1 matching 10 bases. Germline loops: CDR1 SGHKS, CDR2 YYEKEE (reference sequence). After removal of 6 bases from V and 0 bases from J, the junction contained 9 bases not matched to a gene. The CDR3 has 18 residues. The DNA for the CDR3 is TGTGCCAGCAATGAGGACAGGGGGGTATTCTCTGGGGCCAACGTCCTGACTTTC. Translated, it gives CASNEDRGVFSGANVLTF.

The chain combines TRBV20-1 with TRBJ2-5; a weak D match, TRBD2 (6 bases). Germline V gives CDR1 DFQATT, CDR2 SNEGSKA (reference sequence). The V end was cut by 6 bases, the J end by 5 bases, with 19 bases between. The length of the CDR3 is 14 residues. The CDR3 protein is CSAPKFPGGETQYF. Written as DNA, the CDR3 is TGCAGTGCACCCAAGTTCCCTGGGGGGGAGACCCAGTACTTC.